The rows below give T cell receptor beta chains drawn from one sample of a study of glioma-infiltrating T cells. TCRdb recomputed calls from the multiplex PCR reads with MiXCR, one row per CDR3 protein. The top ten hold about 19% of the sample, which has about 190,000 distinct CDR3 sequences, about 31% seen once. What was sequenced was glioma tissue, nonneoplastic brain tissue, or PBMCs (not recorded which). Receptor source: a human donor with low-grade glioma or glioblastoma, undergoing nonglioma brain surgery, or in good health (not recorded which). The CDR3 runs from the conserved cysteine through the conserved F or W. The D gene is left open where the match is weak. Size is stated for part of the rows, as once, few or many counts, or as a class when the clone is expanded.

cdr3_length j_call clone_size d_call v_call cdr3_aa cdr3_nt
15 TRBJ1-2 few NA TRBV5-1 CASSSRHEKDYGYTF TGCGCCAGCAGCTCCAGACACGAAAAGGACTATGGCTACACCTTC
15 TRBJ2-7 many TRBD2 TRBV4-1 CASSQLAGGLYEQYF TGCGCCAGCAGCCAGTTAGCGGGGGGACTCTACGAGCAGTACTTC
14 TRBJ2-1 NA NA TRBV7-6 CASSLGGAINEQFF TGTGCCAGCAGCTTAGGGGGAGCTATAAATGAGCAGTTCTTC
15 TRBJ2-3 many NA TRBV4-1 CASSQDKPDTDTQYF TGCGCCAGCAGCCAAGATAAACCAGACACAGATACGCAGTATTTT
14 TRBJ2-2 NA NA TRBV7-9 CASSFLNSAGELFF TGTGCCAGCAGCTTCTTAAACTCGGCCGGGGAGCTGTTTTTT
15 TRBJ1-5 NA NA TRBV19 CASSGGTFGDQPQHF TGTGCCAGTAGTGGGGGGACCTTCGGGGATCAGCCCCAGCATTTT
14 TRBJ2-3 many NA TRBV7-2 CASSLALVGDTQYF TGTGCCAGCAGCTTAGCCCTAGTGGGAGATACGCAGTATTTT
15 TRBJ2-7 many NA TRBV3-1 CASSQEYSMSYEQYF TGTGCCAGCAGCCAAGAGTACAGTATGTCCTACGAGCAGTACTTC
14 TRBJ2-3 few NA TRBV3-1 CASSQEPGTDTQYF TGTGCCAGCAGCCAAGAGCCGGGCACAGATACGCAGTATTTT
17 TRBJ2-7 few NA TRBV4-3 CASSQELRDWASYEQYF TGCGCCAGCAGCCAGGAACTCCGGGACTGGGCCTCCTACGAGCAGTACTTC
15 TRBJ2-2 many TRBD1 TRBV6-1 CASSGDRDFTGELFF TGTGCCAGCAGTGGGGACAGGGACTTCACCGGGGAGCTGTTTTTT
17 TRBJ2-7 many NA TRBV7-2 CASSLTGVRPGGYEQYF TGTGCCAGCAGCTTAACGGGGGTTCGGCCTGGGGGATACGAGCAGTACTTC
13 TRBJ1-5 many NA TRBV7-8 CASSLVEGQPQHF TGTGCCAGCAGCTTAGTGGAGGGTCAGCCCCAGCATTTT
14 TRBJ1-2 many TRBD1 TRBV27 CASSLAGQTYGYTF TGTGCCAGCAGTTTAGCGGGACAGACCTATGGCTACACCTTC
14 TRBJ2-7 many TRBD1 TRBV20-1 CSARGDRGIYEQYF TGCAGTGCTAGAGGGGACAGGGGGATCTACGAGCAGTACTTC
14 TRBJ1-3 many NA TRBV20-1 CSARDPQGGNTIYF TGCAGTGCTAGAGATCCGCAGGGTGGAAACACCATATATTTT
16 TRBJ2-3 few TRBD2 TRBV4-2 CASSRDRERGGDTQYF TGTGCCAGCAGCCGCGACCGGGAGCGGGGGGGAGATACGCAGTATTTT
16 TRBJ2-7 many TRBD2 TRBV5-1 CASSLVQLGGTYEQYF TGCGCCAGCAGCTTGGTTCAGCTGGGAGGGACCTACGAGCAGTACTTC
14 TRBJ1-2 few NA TRBV19 CATRTGQQGYGYTF TGTGCCACGAGAACGGGGCAACAGGGATATGGCTACACCTTC
14 TRBJ1-5 NA TRBD1 TRBV20-1 CSAGQGEANQPQHF TGCAGTGCTGGACAGGGGGAAGCCAATCAGCCCCAGCATTTT
16 TRBJ2-1 many TRBD2 TRBV29-1 CSVNDDGTRFRDEQFF TGCAGCGTCAATGATGACGGGACTAGATTTAGGGATGAGCAGTTCTTC
15 TRBJ2-2 many TRBD1 TRBV6-1 CASTDTGGSTGELFF TGTGCCAGCACCGATACAGGGGGATCCACCGGGGAGCTGTTTTTT
12 TRBJ2-1 NA NA TRBV12-3/TRBV12-4 CASSLDGGEQFF TGTGCCAGCAGTTTAGATGGGGGTGAGCAGTTCTTC
12 TRBJ2-1 many NA TRBV20-1 CSALHLANEQFF TGCAGTGCTCTACATCTAGCCAATGAGCAGTTCTTC
14 TRBJ2-7 NA TRBD2 TRBV5-4 CTSRLTSVSYEQYF TGTACCAGCAGGTTAACTAGCGTCTCCTACGAGCAGTACTTC
14 TRBJ2-3 many TRBD1 TRBV4-3 CASSQVGTGTVQYF TGCGCCAGCAGCCAAGTCGGGACAGGGACAGTGCAGTATTTT
11 TRBJ2-7 NA TRBD2 TRBV20-1 CRAGGTYEQYF TGCAGGGCCGGGGGGACCTACGAGCAGTACTTC
15 TRBJ1-4 many NA TRBV27 CASSLWGPTNEKLFF TGTGCCAGCAGTTTATGGGGGCCAACTAATGAAAAACTGTTTTTT
16 TRBJ1-6 many NA TRBV6-5 CASSYDGRGQGSPLHF TGTGCCAGCAGTTACGATGGGAGGGGCCAAGGTTCACCCCTCCACTTT
17 TRBJ1-3 many NA TRBV7-9 CASSLALTGASGNTIYF TGTGCCAGCAGCTTAGCCCTGACAGGAGCCTCTGGAAACACCATATATTTT
15 TRBJ2-1 many NA TRBV20-1 CSATAGGIPYNEQFF TGCAGTGCAACCGCAGGAGGGATACCATACAATGAGCAGTTCTTC
13 TRBJ1-1 many NA TRBV10-3 CAIGARGRTEAFF TGTGCCATCGGTGCCCGGGGGAGGACTGAAGCTTTCTTT
15 TRBJ1-4 NA NA TRBV18 CASSPRTRTNEKLFF TGTGCCAGCTCACCACGCACGCGGACTAATGAAAAACTGTTTTTT
15 TRBJ2-7 many NA TRBV4-2 CASSQDPSSSYEQYF TGTGCCAGCAGCCAAGATCCATCGTCGAGCTACGAGCAGTACTTC
14 TRBJ1-5 many TRBD1 TRBV19 CASSKQVDREPQHF TGTGCCAGTAGTAAACAGGTCGACAGGGAGCCCCAGCATTTT
14 TRBJ2-7 NA NA TRBV28 CASDVGSAYNEQYF TGTGCCAGCGATGTGGGAAGCGCCTACAATGAGCAGTACTTC
14 TRBJ2-7 NA NA TRBV16 CASSQGQGWNEQYF TGTGCCAGCAGCCAAGGGCAGGGGTGGAACGAGCAGTACTTC
14 TRBJ2-7 few NA TRBV7-2 CASSWRSGSGEQYF TGTGCCAGCAGCTGGAGATCAGGCTCCGGGGAGCAGTACTTC
14 TRBJ2-7 once TRBD1 TRBV27 CASSSRDRVHEQYF TGTGCCAGCAGTTCCCGGGACAGGGTTCACGAGCAGTACTTC
17 TRBJ2-5 NA TRBD2 TRBV7-2 CACILRGGGKYQETQYF TGTGCCTGCATCTTACGGGGCGGGGGGAAGTACCAAGAGACCCAGTACTTC
13 TRBJ2-1 few NA TRBV19 CASNSAGVDEQFF TGTGCCAGTAATAGTGCAGGGGTCGATGAGCAGTTCTTC
13 TRBJ2-1 many TRBD2 TRBV29-1 CSVQPAGVDEQFF TGCAGCGTTCAGCCAGCGGGAGTCGATGAGCAGTTCTTC
15 TRBJ1-5 many NA TRBV6-1 CASIMGQSSNQPQHF TGTGCCAGCATAATGGGGCAGTCAAGCAATCAGCCCCAGCATTTT
12 TRBJ2-3 NA NA TRBV27 CTSSSWPDKKYF TGTACCAGCAGTTCATGGCCAGATAAGAAGTATTTT
15 TRBJ2-3 few NA TRBV4-1 CASSQGTVSTDTQYF TGCGCCAGCAGCCAAGGGACAGTGAGCACAGATACGCAGTATTTT
15 TRBJ2-3 NA NA TRBV20-1 CSAREGGGRTDTQYF TGTAGTGCTAGAGAAGGAGGAGGGCGCACAGATACGCAGTATTTT
16 TRBJ2-7 NA NA TRBV7-9 CASSQPLAAPPYEQYF TGTGCCAGCAGCCAGCCTCTGGCGGCTCCACCCTACGAGCAGTACTTC
14 TRBJ2-1 once NA TRBV6-2/TRBV6-3 CASSGRTSNNEQFF TGTGCCAGCAGTGGACGAACCTCGAACAATGAGCAGTTCTTC
14 TRBJ2-7 NA TRBD2 TRBV9 CASSPRGGRYEQYF TGTGCCAGCAGCCCCCGGGGGGGAAGATACGAGCAGTACTTC
13 TRBJ2-7 many NA TRBV14 CASSQGGPHEQYF TGTGCCAGCAGCCAAGGCGGGCCCCACGAGCAGTACTTC
15 TRBJ1-2 many NA TRBV6-2/TRBV6-3 CASSSEDSYNYGYTF TGTGCCAGCAGTTCCGAGGACAGTTATAACTATGGCTACACCTTC
17 TRBJ2-1 NA TRBD2 TRBV20-1 CSARPSGRLDSTNEQFF TGCAGTGCTAGGCCTAGCGGGAGGCTAGACTCTACCAATGAGCAGTTCTTC